This TCR beta chain appears in the sequencing data of a study of T cell responses to AZD1222 COVID-19 vaccine. Study-wide results and caveats: Along spike, vaccine-associated CD4 TCRs were found throughout, with dominance at 160-218 and 743-854.

Remarks on this clone: The antigen is not known.

After removal of 6 bases from V and 7 bases from J, the junction contained 12 bases not matched to a gene. Germline loops: CDR1 MNHEY, CDR2 SVGAGI. This CDR3 has 14 amino acids. Repertoires were generated with immunoSEQ multiplex PCR, while TCRdb's copy carries only in-frame clones and drops some. The data hold approximately 200,000 clones, with 70% to 90% observed a single time. The sample in question was peripheral blood, obtained on day 0 of AZD1222 vaccination. This TCR derives from an adult in good health. The chain joins TRBV6-5 to TRBJ2-7, with 7 bases fitting TRBD1. The DNA of the CDR3 is TGTGCCAGCAGCCCCGGACAGGTCTCATGGGAGCAGTACTTC. It encodes CASSPGQVSWEQYF.